The following is a TCR beta chain sequence with its context. Every one of the donors was a Caucasian adult that lived in Nashville, Tennessee. Extraction of genomic DNA in unsorted samples used about 90 million PBMCs. The entry originates in a study of shared clonotypes between healthy human individuals. On the study more broadly: Those who served as donors were a couple of women and a few men between the ages of 18 and 49.

TCRdb's table, derived via immunoSEQ multiplex PCR, lists solely in-frame clones and lacks some. The sample lists around 500,000 clones; about 72% were seen once. The sequence derives from a middle-aged woman in good health. Some clones in this sample may be carry-over from other donors' samples. Sequencing was performed on PBMCs.

The CDR3 region is CASTPISLAGGRNNEQFF. The CDR3, as DNA: TGTGCCTCAACCCCTATTTCCCTAGCGGGAGGGCGCAACAATGAGCAGTTCTTC. The rearrangement joins TRBV21-1 to TRBJ2-1; the DNA was not compared with TRBD2, the D call given in the table. TRBV21-1 is labeled a pseudogene. The CDR3 contains 18 residues.